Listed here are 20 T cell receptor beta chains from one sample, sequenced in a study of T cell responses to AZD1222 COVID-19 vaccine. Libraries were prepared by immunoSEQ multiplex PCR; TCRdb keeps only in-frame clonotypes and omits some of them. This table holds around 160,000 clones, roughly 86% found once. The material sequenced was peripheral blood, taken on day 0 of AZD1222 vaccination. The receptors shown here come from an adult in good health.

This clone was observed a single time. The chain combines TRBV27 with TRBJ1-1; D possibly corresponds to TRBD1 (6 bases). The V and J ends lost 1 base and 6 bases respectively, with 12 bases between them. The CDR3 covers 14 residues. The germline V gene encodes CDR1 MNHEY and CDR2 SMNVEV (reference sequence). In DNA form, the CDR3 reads TGTGCCAGCAGTTTATTAGGGGGAAGGGCTGAAGCTTTCTTT. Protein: CASSLLGGRAEAFF.

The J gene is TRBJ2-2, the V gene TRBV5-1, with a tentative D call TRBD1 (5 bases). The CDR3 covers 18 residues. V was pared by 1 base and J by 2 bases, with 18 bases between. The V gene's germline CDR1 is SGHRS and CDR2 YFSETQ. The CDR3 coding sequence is TGCGCCAGCAGCTTGATTATAGTGAGGACAAAAAACACCGGGGAGCTGTTTTTT. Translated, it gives CASSLIIVRTKNTGELFF.

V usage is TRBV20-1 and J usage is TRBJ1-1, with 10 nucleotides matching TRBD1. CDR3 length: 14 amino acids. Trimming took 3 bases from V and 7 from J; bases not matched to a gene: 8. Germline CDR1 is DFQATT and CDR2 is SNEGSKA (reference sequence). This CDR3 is CSASRGDRGGEAFF. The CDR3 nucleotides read TGCAGTGCTAGTCGGGGGGACAGGGGTGGTGAAGCTTTCTTT.

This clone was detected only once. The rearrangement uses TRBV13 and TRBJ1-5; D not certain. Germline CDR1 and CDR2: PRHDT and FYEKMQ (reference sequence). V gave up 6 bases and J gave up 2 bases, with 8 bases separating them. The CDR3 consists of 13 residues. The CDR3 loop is CASSASRNQPQHF. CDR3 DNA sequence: TGTGCCAGCAGTGCCAGCCGCAATCAGCCCCAGCATTTT.

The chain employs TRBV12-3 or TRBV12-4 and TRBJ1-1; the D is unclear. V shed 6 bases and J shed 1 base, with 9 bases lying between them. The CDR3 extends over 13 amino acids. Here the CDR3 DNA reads TGTGCCAGCAGCCTCTCAGGGAACACTGAAGCTTTCTTT. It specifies CASSLSGNTEAFF.

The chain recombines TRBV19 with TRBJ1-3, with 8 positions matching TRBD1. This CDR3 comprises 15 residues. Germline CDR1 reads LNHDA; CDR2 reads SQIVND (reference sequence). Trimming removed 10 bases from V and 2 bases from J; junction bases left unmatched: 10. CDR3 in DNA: TGTGCCACCCATCCAGGGACAGGCACTGGAAACACCATATATTTT. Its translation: CATHPGTGTGNTIYF.

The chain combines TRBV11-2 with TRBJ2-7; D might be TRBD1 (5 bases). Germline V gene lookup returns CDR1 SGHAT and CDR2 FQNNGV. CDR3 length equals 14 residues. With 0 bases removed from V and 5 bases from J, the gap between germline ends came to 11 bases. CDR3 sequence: CASSLDRARDEQYF. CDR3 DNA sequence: TGTGCCAGCAGCTTAGACAGGGCTCGCGACGAGCAGTACTTC.

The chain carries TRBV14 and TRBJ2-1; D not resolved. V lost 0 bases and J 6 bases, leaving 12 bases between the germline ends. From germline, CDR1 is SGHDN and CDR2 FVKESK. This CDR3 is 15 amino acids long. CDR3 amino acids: CASSQDWSLLNEQFF. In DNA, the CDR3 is TGTGCCAGCAGCCAAGATTGGTCCCTCCTCAATGAGCAGTTCTTC.

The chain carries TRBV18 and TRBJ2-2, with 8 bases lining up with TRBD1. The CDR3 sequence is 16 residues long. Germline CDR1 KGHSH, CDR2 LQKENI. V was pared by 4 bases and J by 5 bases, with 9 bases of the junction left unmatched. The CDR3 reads CASSLAGGSRTGELFF. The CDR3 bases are TGTGCCAGCTCACTCGCAGGGGGCTCGAGGACCGGGGAGCTGTTTTTT.

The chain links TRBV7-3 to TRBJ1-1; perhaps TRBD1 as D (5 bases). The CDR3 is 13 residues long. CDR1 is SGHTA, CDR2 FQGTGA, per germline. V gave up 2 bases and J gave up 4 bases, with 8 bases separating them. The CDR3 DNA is TGTGCCAGCAGCTTATGGGGGAGCACTGAAGCTTTCTTT. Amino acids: CASSLWGSTEAFF.

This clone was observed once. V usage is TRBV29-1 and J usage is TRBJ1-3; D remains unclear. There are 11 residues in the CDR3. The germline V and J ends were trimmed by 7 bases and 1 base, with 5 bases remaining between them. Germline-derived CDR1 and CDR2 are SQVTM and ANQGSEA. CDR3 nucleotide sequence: TGCAGCGCCCAATCTGGAAACACCATATATTTT. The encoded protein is CSAQSGNTIYF.

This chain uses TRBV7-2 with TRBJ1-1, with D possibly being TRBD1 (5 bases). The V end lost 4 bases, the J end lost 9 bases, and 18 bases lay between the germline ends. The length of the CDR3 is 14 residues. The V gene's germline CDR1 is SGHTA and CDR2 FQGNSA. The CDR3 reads CASSSYLTGAQAFF. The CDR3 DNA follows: TGTGCCAGCAGCTCTTACCTAACAGGAGCCCAAGCTTTCTTT.

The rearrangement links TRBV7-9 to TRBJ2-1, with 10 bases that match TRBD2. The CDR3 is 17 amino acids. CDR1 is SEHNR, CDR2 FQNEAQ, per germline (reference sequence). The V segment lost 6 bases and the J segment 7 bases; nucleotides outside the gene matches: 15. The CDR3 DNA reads TGTGCCAGCAGGTGGGGGGCTCTAGCGGGAGTAGGGAATGAGCAGTTCTTC. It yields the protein CASRWGALAGVGNEQFF.

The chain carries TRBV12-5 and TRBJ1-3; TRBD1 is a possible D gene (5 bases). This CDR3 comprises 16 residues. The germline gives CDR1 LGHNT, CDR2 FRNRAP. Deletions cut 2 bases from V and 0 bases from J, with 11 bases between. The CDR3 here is CASGLLAGNSGNTIYF. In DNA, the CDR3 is TGTGCTAGTGGTTTGTTAGCAGGGAACTCTGGAAACACCATATATTTT. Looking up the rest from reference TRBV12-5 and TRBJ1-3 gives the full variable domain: DARVTQTPRHKVTEMGQEVTMRCQPILGHNTVFWYRQTMMQGLELLAYFRNRAPLDDSGMPKDRFSAEMPDATLATLKIQPSEPRDSAVYFCASGLLAGNSGNTIYFGEGSWLTVV.

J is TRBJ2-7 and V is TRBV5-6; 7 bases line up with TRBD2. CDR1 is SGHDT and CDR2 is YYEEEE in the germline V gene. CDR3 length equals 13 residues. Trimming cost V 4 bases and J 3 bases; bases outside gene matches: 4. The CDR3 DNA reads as TGTGCCAGCAGCCTTACGGGGGGCTACGAGCAGTACTTC. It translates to CASSLTGGYEQYF.

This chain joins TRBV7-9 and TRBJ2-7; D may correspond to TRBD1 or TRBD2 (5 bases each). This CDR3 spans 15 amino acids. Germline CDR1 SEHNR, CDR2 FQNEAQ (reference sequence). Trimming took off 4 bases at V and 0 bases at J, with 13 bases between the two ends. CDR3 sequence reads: CASSSTGTGSYEQYF. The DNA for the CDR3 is TGTGCCAGCAGCTCTACCGGGACCGGCTCCTACGAGCAGTACTTC.

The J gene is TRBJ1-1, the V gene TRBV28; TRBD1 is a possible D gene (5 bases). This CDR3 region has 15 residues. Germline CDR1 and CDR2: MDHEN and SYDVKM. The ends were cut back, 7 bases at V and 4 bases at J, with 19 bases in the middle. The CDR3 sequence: CASINVGDLSTEAFF. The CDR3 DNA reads TGTGCCAGCATTAACGTTGGGGACCTGAGCACTGAAGCTTTCTTT.

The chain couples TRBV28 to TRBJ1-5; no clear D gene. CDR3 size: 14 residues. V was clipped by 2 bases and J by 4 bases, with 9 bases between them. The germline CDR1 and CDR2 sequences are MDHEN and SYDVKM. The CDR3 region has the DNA TGTGCCAGCAGTTTAGCCCCGGGGAATCAGCCCCAGCATTTT. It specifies CASSLAPGNQPQHF.

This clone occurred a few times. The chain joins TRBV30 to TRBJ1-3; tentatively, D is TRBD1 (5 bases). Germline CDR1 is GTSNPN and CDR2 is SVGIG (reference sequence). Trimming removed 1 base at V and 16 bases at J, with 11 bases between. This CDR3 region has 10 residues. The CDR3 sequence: CAWSGVTVYF. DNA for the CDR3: TGTGCCTGGAGTGGGGTGACAGTGTATTTT.

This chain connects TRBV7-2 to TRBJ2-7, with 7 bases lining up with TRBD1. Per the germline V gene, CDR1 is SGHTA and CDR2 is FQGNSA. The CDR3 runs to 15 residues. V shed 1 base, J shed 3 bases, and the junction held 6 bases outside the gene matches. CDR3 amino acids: CASSLVGDSDYEQYF. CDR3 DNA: TGTGCCAGCAGCTTAGTAGGGGACAGTGACTACGAGCAGTACTTC.